Below, 32 T cell receptor beta chains from the same sample are listed, as sequenced in a study of blood T cell repertoires in COVID-19. Clones were read by immunoSEQ multiplex PCR, and TCRdb kept only the in-frame ones, dropping some. The table has 55,000 to 75,000 clones, roughly 77% seen once. Sample: peripheral blood. Every receptor here comes from a human donor in a cohort sampled during active COVID-19.

This clone is judged medium-sized. J is TRBJ2-1 and V is TRBV6-5; D is possibly TRBD1 (6 bases). This CDR3 is 13 amino acids long. Germline CDR1 MNHEY, CDR2 SVGAGI. V lost 5 bases, J lost 2 bases, and 7 bases lay in between. The DNA for the CDR3 is TGTGCCAGCAGTCACAGGGCCTACAATGAGCAGTTCTTC. This encodes CASSHRAYNEQFF.

CDR3 loop: CASSLEARSGQRVRELFF. The CDR3 DNA follows: TGTGCCAGCAGCTTAGAGGCTAGATCGGGACAGAGGGTCCGGGAGCTGTTTTTT. J is TRBJ2-2 and V is TRBV7-9, with 7 bases identical to TRBD1. The V segment lost 1 base and the J segment 9 bases; nucleotides outside the gene matches: 17. The CDR3 spans 18 residues. The V gene's germline CDR1 is SEHNR and CDR2 FQNEAQ (reference sequence).

This chain uses TRBV11-2 with TRBJ2-2; 9 nucleotides agree with TRBD2. Germline loops: CDR1 SGHAT, CDR2 FQNNGV. This CDR3 has 19 amino acids. Trimming cost V 2 bases and J 0 bases; bases outside gene matches: 10. The CDR3 DNA reads TGTGCCAGCAGCTTATTTTCTCTAGCGGGATTCTCGAACACCGGGGAGCTGTTTTTT. The encoded protein is CASSLFSLAGFSNTGELFF.

The chain recombines TRBV5-6 with TRBJ2-6; D not certain. This CDR3 region has 16 residues. Germline loops: CDR1 SGHDT, CDR2 YYEEEE. The V end was cut by 0 bases, the J end by 1 base, with 8 bases between. The DNA for the CDR3 is TGTGCCAGCAGCTTGGCGGTGGTTTCTGGGGCCAACGTCCTGACTTTC. This translates into CASSLAVVSGANVLTF.

The sample holds one count of this clone. This chain uses TRBV3-1 (or the pseudogene TRBV3-2) with TRBJ2-1; D unresolved. Germline CDR1 is LGHDT and CDR2 is YNNKEL (reference sequence). This CDR3 contains 13 residues. Trimming left V 4 bases short and J 4 bases short, with 8 bases between. CDR3 in amino acids: CASSRARYNEQFF. The DNA of the CDR3 is TGTGCCAGCAGCCGGGCCCGTTACAATGAGCAGTTCTTC.

This clone was found once. This chain connects TRBV25-1 to TRBJ1-1; the D is unclear. V was shortened by 6 bases and J by 4 bases, with 12 bases between the two germline ends. The CDR3 totals 13 residues. The germline V gene encodes CDR1 MGHDK and CDR2 SYGVNS. The CDR3 DNA is TGTGCCAGCAGCCCCCGGAGTGGCACTGAAGCTTTCTTT. Translated: CASSPRSGTEAFF.

This rearrangement joins TRBV10-1 to TRBJ1-2; TRBD1 matches 7 bases. The V gene's germline CDR1 is WNHNN and CDR2 SYGVQD (reference sequence). The CDR3 loop spans 14 amino acids. V shed 10 bases, J shed 1 base, and the junction held 9 bases outside the gene matches. The CDR3 nucleotides read TGCGCCAACAAGGGGGCGGCCCTTAACTATGGCTACACCTTC. It encodes CANKGAALNYGYTF.

The chain recombines TRBV4-1 with TRBJ2-3, with 10 positions matching TRBD2. Trimming took 4 bases from V and 0 from J; bases not matched to a gene: 4. Germline V lookup: CDR1 MGHRA, CDR2 YSYEKL. This CDR3 comprises 16 residues. The CDR3 reads CASSPAGGLSTDTQYF. For the CDR3, the DNA is TGCGCCAGCAGCCCAGCGGGAGGGTTGAGCACAGATACGCAGTATTTT.

The chain carries TRBV15 and TRBJ2-3; tentatively, D is TRBD2 (6 bases). This CDR3 region has 13 residues. Germline V gene sequence: CDR1 LNHNV, CDR2 YYDKDF (reference sequence). The CDR3 DNA sequence: TGTGCTACGGGGGACGGACGCACAGATACGCAGTATTTT. Protein sequence: CATGDGRTDTQYF.

Only one count was recorded for this clone. The chain has TRBV27 and TRBJ2-1; 10 nucleotides agree with TRBD2. Germline trimming cut 2 bases from V and 3 bases from J; bases unmatched to any gene: 1. CDR1 is MNHEY, CDR2 SMNVEV, per germline (reference sequence). The CDR3 consists of 15 residues. CDR3 loop: CASSLGLADYNEQFF. CDR3 bases: TGTGCCAGCAGTTTAGGACTAGCGGACTACAATGAGCAGTTCTTC.

The chain couples TRBV30 to TRBJ2-4; D unresolved. The CDR3 is made up of 16 amino acids. V gave up 0 bases and J gave up 7 bases, with 19 bases separating them. Germline CDR1 GTSNPN, CDR2 SVGIG (reference sequence). The CDR3 nucleotides are TGTGCCTGGAGTGTTAATCCACCTTCTTTCGGGAACATTCAGTACTTC. This encodes CAWSVNPPSFGNIQYF.

The J gene is TRBJ2-2, the V gene TRBV5-4; TRBD2 matches 10 bases. Trimming took 3 bases from V and 5 from J; bases not matched to a gene: 4. Germline CDR1 and CDR2: SGHNT and YYREEE (reference sequence). This CDR3 has 15 residues. CDR3 bases: TGTGCCAGCAGCTCGGGACTAGCGTCGACCGGGGAGCTGTTTTTT. It specifies CASSSGLASTGELFF.

V gene TRBV27 combines with J gene TRBJ2-7; 9 nucleotides agree with TRBD2. After removal of 5 bases from V and 2 bases from J, the junction contained 13 bases not matched to a gene. The CDR3 contains 17 residues. Per the germline V gene, CDR1 is MNHEY and CDR2 is SMNVEV (reference sequence). The CDR3 DNA is TGTGCCAGCAGTATGGGGGGGGGAGCGGGAGGCCCCTACGAGCAGTACTTC. Translation: CASSMGGGAGGPYEQYF.

V and J are TRBV6-4 and TRBJ2-1; D perhaps matches TRBD2 (7 bases). The germline V gene encodes CDR1 MRHNA and CDR2 SNTAGT. Deletions cut 2 bases from V and 0 bases from J, with 8 bases between. The CDR3 runs to 15 residues. This CDR3 is CASSDRGGSYNEQFF. For the CDR3, the DNA is TGTGCCAGCAGTGACAGGGGGGGCTCCTACAATGAGCAGTTCTTC.

V is TRBV6-6 and J is TRBJ1-5, with a weak D call TRBD1 (6 bases). This CDR3 contains 16 residues. Germline V CDR1 and CDR2: MNHNY, SVGAGI (reference sequence). V was trimmed by 4 bases and J by 0 bases, leaving 13 bases between them. This chain's CDR3 is CASSSPGGDSNQPQHF. The CDR3, as DNA: TGTGCCAGCAGTTCCCCGGGGGGCGATAGCAATCAGCCCCAGCATTTT.

The V gene is TRBV24-1, the J gene TRBJ1-6; D possibly corresponds to TRBD1 (6 bases). CDR3 length: 14 residues. Germline CDR1 KGHDR, CDR2 SFDVKD. The ends were cut back, 6 bases at V and 6 bases at J, with 11 bases in the middle. CDR3 in amino acids: CATSKGGGNSPLHF. CDR3 DNA sequence: TGTGCCACCAGTAAGGGGGGGGGTAATTCACCCCTCCACTTT.

This chain connects TRBV2 to TRBJ2-7, with TRBD1 identical over 9 bases. The ends lost 8 bases at V and 6 bases at J; junction bases unmatched: 17. There are 16 residues in the CDR3. The germline V gene has CDR1 SNHLY and CDR2 FYNNEI. The CDR3 region is CASSPGQGRLGSEQYF. The CDR3 coding sequence is TGTGCCAGCTCCCCGGGACAGGGTAGGCTTGGGAGCGAGCAGTACTTC.

CDR3 in amino acids: CASSTSGTGNEKLFF. In DNA form, the CDR3 reads TGTGCCAGCAGCACTTCCGGGACAGGAAATGAAAAACTGTTTTTT. This chain connects TRBV28 to TRBJ1-4, with TRBD1 matching 8 bases. The CDR3 length is 15 residues. Germline lookup yields CDR1 MDHEN and CDR2 SYDVKM. V trimming: 6 bases; J trimming: 5 bases; junction bases outside the gene matches: 8.

V and J are TRBV2 and TRBJ2-5, with D possibly being TRBD2 (5 bases). The V gene lost 4 bases and the J gene lost 5 bases, with 5 bases spanning the gap. The CDR3 loop spans 11 amino acids. In germline, CDR1 is SNHLY, CDR2 FYNNEI. The chain's CDR3 is CASSGEETQYF. The CDR3 nucleotides read TGTGCCAGCAGTGGGGAGGAGACCCAGTACTTC.

This sequence joins TRBV4-1 and TRBJ2-1; 8 bases map to TRBD2. Germline V gene lookup returns CDR1 MGHRA and CDR2 YSYEKL. J lost 0 bases, V lost 0 bases, and 7 bases had no gene match. The CDR3 loop spans 18 amino acids. This chain's CDR3 is CASSQDPGGGGSYNEQFF. Written as DNA, the CDR3 is TGCGCCAGCAGCCAAGACCCGGGAGGGGGGGGCTCCTACAATGAGCAGTTCTTC.

The genes are TRBV19 and TRBJ2-6; D might be TRBD1 (5 bases). The germline V and J ends were trimmed by 9 bases and 2 bases, with 8 bases remaining between them. This CDR3 region has 13 residues. Germline V gives CDR1 LNHDA, CDR2 SQIVND (reference sequence). CDR3 DNA sequence: TGTGCCAGCAGGGCCGCTGGGGCCAACGTCCTGACTTTC. This encodes CASRAAGANVLTF.

V usage is TRBV30 and J usage is TRBJ1-5; the D gene is possibly TRBD1 (5 bases). The CDR3 spans 15 residues. Germline assignment: CDR1 GTSNPN and CDR2 SVGIG (reference sequence). V lost 2 bases and J 1 base, leaving 12 bases between the germline ends. The CDR3 reads CAWSTQGVSNQPQHF. In DNA, the CDR3 is TGTGCCTGGAGTACCCAGGGTGTGAGCAATCAGCCCCAGCATTTT.

V and J are TRBV24-1 and TRBJ2-3; 13 positions match TRBD2. The trim removed 1 base at V and 2 bases at J, leaving 8 bases unmatched. CDR1 and CDR2 from the germline V gene are KGHDR and SFDVKD. This CDR3 has 19 residues. CDR3 loop: CATSDFSATSGRNTDTQYF. For the CDR3, the DNA is TGTGCCACCAGTGATTTCAGTGCGACTAGCGGGAGGAACACAGATACGCAGTATTTT.

The genes are TRBV28 and TRBJ2-5, with TRBD1 matching over 10 bases. V shed 6 bases, J shed 5 bases, and the junction held 9 bases outside the gene matches. Germline V gene lookup returns CDR1 MDHEN and CDR2 SYDVKM. The CDR3 totals 15 residues. The DNA of the CDR3 is TGTGCCAGCAGCCCGGACAGGGGGTTGCTGGAGACCCAGTACTTC. This gives the protein CASSPDRGLLETQYF.

The chain joins TRBV13 to TRBJ2-7; TRBD2 agrees at 9 bases. Trimming removed 2 bases from V and 4 bases from J; junction bases left unmatched: 9. The CDR3 has 16 residues. Germline loops: CDR1 PRHDT, CDR2 FYEKMQ (reference sequence). In DNA form, the CDR3 reads TGTGCCAGCAGCTTACTGGCGGGAGGGCCGCCGTACGAGCAGTACTTC. Amino acid sequence: CASSLLAGGPPYEQYF.

The chain employs TRBV7-8 and TRBJ2-1, with unresolved D. Germline CDR1 and CDR2: SGHVS and FQNEAQ. The CDR3 is 15 residues long. V was cut by 3 bases and J by 3 bases, with 12 bases left in between. CDR3 in amino acids: CASSLGSALYNEQFF. DNA of the CDR3: TGTGCCAGCAGCTTGGGCTCCGCCCTCTACAATGAGCAGTTCTTC.

This chain joins TRBV19 and TRBJ2-2, with D possibly matching TRBD1 (5 bases). The V gene lost 6 bases and the J gene lost 6 bases, with 14 bases spanning the gap. The germline V gene has CDR1 LNHDA and CDR2 SQIVND (reference sequence). The CDR3 runs 14 residues. CDR3 DNA sequence: TGTGCCAGTAGGCAGGGCGTCTGGTCCGGGGAGCTGTTTTTT. Translated: CASRQGVWSGELFF.

V gene TRBV10-3 combines with J gene TRBJ1-6; a possible D gene is TRBD1 (6 bases). The germline V and J ends were trimmed by 6 bases and 6 bases, with 12 bases remaining between them. The V gene's germline CDR1 is ENHRY and CDR2 SYGVKD. This CDR3 contains 14 residues. The CDR3 DNA follows: TGTGCCATCAGCTCGGGAGGGGGTAATTCACCCCTCCACTTT. Translated: CAISSGGGNSPLHF.

J is TRBJ2-1 and V is TRBV7-9, with 7 bases that match TRBD2. Losses at the gene ends were 3 bases for V and 0 bases for J; bases not matched to a gene: 5. CDR3 length equals 16 residues. CDR1 is SEHNR, CDR2 FQNEAQ, per germline (reference sequence). CDR3 loop: CASSLEGGSSYNEQFF. The CDR3 DNA reads TGTGCCAGCAGCTTGGAAGGCGGGAGCTCCTACAATGAGCAGTTCTTC.

The CDR3 DNA sequence: TGTGCCACCAGCAGCCATCGGGACACGACGAATGAAAAACTGTTTTTT. Its translation: CATSSHRDTTNEKLFF. The rearrangement uses TRBV15 and TRBJ1-4, with a tentative D call TRBD1 (6 bases). The CDR3 has 16 amino acids. The V gene lost 3 bases and the J gene lost 5 bases, with 16 bases spanning the gap. Germline values: CDR1 LNHNV, CDR2 YYDKDF (reference sequence).

This chain connects TRBV11-1 to TRBJ2-7; D not resolved. Germline V gene data show CDR1 as SGHAT and CDR2 as FQDESV (reference sequence). V was cut by 5 bases and J by 2 bases, with 10 bases left in between. The CDR3 covers 13 residues. DNA for the CDR3: TGTGCCAGCAGCCGAGGTAGCACCTACGAGCAGTACTTC. This encodes CASSRGSTYEQYF.

V gene TRBV7-6 combines with J gene TRBJ2-2; tentatively, D is TRBD2 (5 bases). Trimming removed 0 bases from V and 6 bases from J, with 5 bases in between. Germline assignment: CDR1 SGHVS and CDR2 FNYEAQ. The CDR3 covers 13 residues. CDR3 region: CASSLAGAGELFF. The CDR3 bases are TGTGCCAGCAGCTTAGCGGGAGCCGGGGAGCTGTTTTTT. Based on the CDR3 plus reference TRBV7-6 and TRBJ2-2, the full variable domain is GAGVSQSPRYKVTKRGQDVALRCDPISGHVSLYWYRQALGQGPEFLTYFNYEAQQDKSGLPNDRFSAERPEGSISTLTIQRTEQRDSAMYRCASSLAGAGELFFGEGSRLTVL.